The 2 T cell receptor beta chains below all came from one sample that was sequenced in a study of CD8+ T cells in alopecia areata. Isolated RNA was reverse transcribed into cDNA used as the sequencing template. Method: immunoSEQ multiplex PCR; TCRdb's copy keeps in-frame clones and lacks some. The table shows some 180,000 clones, with about 47% occurring only once. Treatment defined: oral pan-JAK inhibitor, 5-10 mg twice daily. The sequencing here drew on CD8+ T cells sorted from blood, taken around week 52, from a patient treated with tofacitinib. These receptor sequences come from a human donor with alopecia areata.

This rearrangement joins TRBV7-2 to TRBJ2-5; D is perhaps TRBD1 (8 bases). Trimming cost V 2 bases and J 0 bases, with 22 bases left between them. CDR3 size: 19 residues. Germline CDR1 is SGHTA and CDR2 is FQGNSA. The CDR3 coding sequence is TGTGCCAGCAGCTTACTGCCAGGGGGCGCCGGGGGGTACCAAGAGACCCAGTACTTC. This codes for CASSLLPGGAGGYQETQYF.

The CDR3 region is CASSRILTNIQYF. The CDR3 region has the DNA TGTGCCAGCAGCCGCATATTGACCAACATTCAGTACTTC. The chain carries TRBV7-2 and TRBJ2-4; no firm D call. Trimming left V 5 bases short and J 7 bases short, with 12 bases between. Germline CDR1 reads SGHTA; CDR2 reads FQGNSA. The CDR3 runs 13 residues.